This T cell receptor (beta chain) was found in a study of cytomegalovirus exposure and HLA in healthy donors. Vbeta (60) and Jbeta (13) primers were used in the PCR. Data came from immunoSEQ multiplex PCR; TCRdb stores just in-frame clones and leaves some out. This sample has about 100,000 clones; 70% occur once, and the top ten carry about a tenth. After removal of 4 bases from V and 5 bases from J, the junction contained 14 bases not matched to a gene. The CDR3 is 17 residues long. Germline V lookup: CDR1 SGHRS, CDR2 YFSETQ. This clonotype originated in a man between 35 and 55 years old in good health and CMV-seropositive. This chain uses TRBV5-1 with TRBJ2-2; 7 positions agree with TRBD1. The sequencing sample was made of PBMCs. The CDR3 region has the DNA TGCGCCAGCAGCCGGGATTTCCCTAGGGGGCTTACCGGGGAGCTGTTTTTT. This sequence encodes CASSRDFPRGLTGELFF.